One sample yielded the 8 T cell receptor beta chains listed below, sequenced in a study of T cell responses to AZD1222 COVID-19 vaccine. Sequencing was performed with immunoSEQ multiplex PCR; in TCRdb, only in-frame clones are kept and a portion is missing. The data hold roughly 100,000 clones, with 90% observed a single time. Sequencing was performed on peripheral blood, taken on day 0 of AZD1222 vaccination. Receptors were obtained from an adult in good health.

This clone was counted once. This chain links TRBV19 with TRBJ1-3; tentative D call: TRBD1 (6 bases). Trimming shortened V by 5 bases and J by 4 bases, and 15 bases separated the two germline ends. Germline V CDR1 and CDR2: LNHDA, SQIVND (reference sequence). The length of the CDR3 is 15 residues. DNA of the CDR3: TGTGCCAGTAGTTCTGACGGGACACCGGGAAACACCATATATTTT. Protein sequence: CASSSDGTPGNTIYF.

The V call is TRBV30, the J call TRBJ2-7; D remains ambiguous. Germline CDR1 reads GTSNPN; CDR2 reads SVGIG (reference sequence). The CDR3 has 12 amino acids. The germline V and J ends were trimmed by 5 bases and 0 bases, with 8 bases remaining between them. As DNA, the CDR3 is TGTGCCTGGTCCAGGAGCTCCTACGAGCAGTACTTC. Its translation: CAWSRSSYEQYF.

The V gene is TRBV5-1, the J gene TRBJ2-7; 7 nucleotides align to TRBD1. Trimming cost V 3 bases and J 3 bases; bases outside gene matches: 9. Germline loops: CDR1 SGHRS, CDR2 YFSETQ. CDR3 length: 15 residues. CDR3 loop: CASSSHRDSFYEQYF. The CDR3 DNA sequence: TGCGCCAGCAGCTCGCACCGGGACAGCTTCTACGAGCAGTACTTC.

The chain links TRBV6-5 to TRBJ1-5; tentatively, D is TRBD1 (6 bases). Germline V lookup: CDR1 MNHEY, CDR2 SVGAGI. The CDR3 extends over 13 amino acids. Trimming shortened V by 8 bases and J by 5 bases, and 13 bases separated the two germline ends. The CDR3 region is CASSRDTHQPQHF. DNA for the CDR3: TGTGCCAGCTCCCGGGACACACATCAGCCCCAGCATTTT.

The gene calls are TRBV5-1 and TRBJ2-5; TRBD1 matches 7 bases. Germline CDR1 is SGHRS and CDR2 is YFSETQ. The CDR3 is made up of 14 amino acids. Trimming took 4 bases from V and 3 from J; bases not matched to a gene: 6. The CDR3 here is CASSARQGKETQYF. DNA of the CDR3: TGCGCCAGCAGCGCCAGACAGGGCAAAGAGACCCAGTACTTC.

This chain connects TRBV6-5 to TRBJ2-7; D may match TRBD1 or TRBD2 (6 bases each). V gave up 0 bases and J gave up 5 bases, with 14 bases separating them. CDR1 and CDR2 from the germline V gene are MNHEY and SVGAGI. The CDR3 is made up of 15 amino acids. CDR3: CASSYSEQGGHEQYF. CDR3 nucleotide sequence: TGTGCCAGCAGTTACTCCGAACAGGGAGGACACGAGCAGTACTTC.

The CDR3 DNA is TGCGCCAGCAGCTTGGGGCAGAGCTCCTACAATGAGCAGTTCTTC. Translation: CASSLGQSSYNEQFF. The rearrangement links TRBV5-1 to TRBJ2-1, with D hard to call. Germline V gene lookup returns CDR1 SGHRS and CDR2 YFSETQ. Trimming stripped 0 bases from V and 0 bases from J, with 7 bases between. This CDR3 region has 15 residues.

This clone has just one count. V gene TRBV6-6 combines with J gene TRBJ1-4; 7 bases align to TRBD1. Per the germline V gene, CDR1 is MNHNY and CDR2 is SVGAGI (reference sequence). The CDR3 runs to 21 residues. V shed 6 bases and J 6 bases; nucleotides not matched to a gene: 28. CDR3 protein: CASSSTSLPGQTITLDEKLFF. The CDR3 DNA is TGTGCCAGCAGCTCTACAAGTTTACCGGGACAGACTATTACCCTGGATGAAAAACTGTTTTTT.